This T cell receptor beta chain appears in the sequencing data of a study of response to subunit inactivated influenza vaccine. Trimming stripped 4 bases from V and 6 bases from J, with 23 bases between. This CDR3 is built from 16 residues. Germline V gives CDR1 DFQATT, CDR2 SNEGSKA (reference sequence). Broader study findings: Authors suggested each seasonal influenza vaccination recruits few new T cells.

MiXCR, applied by TCRdb to the RT-PCR reads, yields one record per CDR3 protein. This sample has roughly 460,000 distinct CDR3 sequences, with about a tenth found just once. This clonotype occurred a few times. Its specificity is unknown. The sequencing here drew on PBMCs from blood, taken roughly 47 days after vaccination. V usage is TRBV20-1 and J usage is TRBJ2-3, with D tentatively TRBD1 or TRBD2 (5 bases each). The clonotype was recovered from a man aged 50-59 years who received an inactivated influenza vaccine. CDR3 protein: CSATLGTAGPQDTQYF. As DNA, the CDR3 is TGCAGTGCTACTCTTGGGACGGCGGGCCCCCAGGATACGCAGTATTTT.